The clone carrying this T cell receptor (beta chain) occurred a few times. Extraction of total RNA produced a minimum of 5.5 micrograms from each sample. The V segment lost 6 bases and the J segment 7 bases; nucleotides outside the gene matches: 6. Germline V CDR1 and CDR2: SGHTA, FQGNSA. This CDR3 comprises 14 residues. This sample stems from a study of blood T cells in healthy people across ages. Then a second PCR, running about 6 to 11 cycles, was carried out with a sample-barcoded 5' primer and a J-beta primer mix. TCRdb used MiXCR to reprocess the 5' RACE reads, holding one entry per CDR3 protein. The sample contains almost 550,000 distinct CDR3 sequences, approximately 25% of which appear only once. The same sample was also studied in work on T cells of mothers and their children. That study reports: Per mother, over 9.5 million TCR beta CDR3 reads were obtained; per child, about 3 million.

This sequence originates from a boy aged 5 to 17 in good health. The sequenced sample consisted of blood. The rearrangement joins TRBV7-2 to TRBJ1-6; 7 bases are a match to TRBD1. The CDR3, as DNA: TGTGCCAGCAGATCCGGGACAGAGAATTCACCCCTCCACTTT. Its protein product is CASRSGTENSPLHF.